This T cell receptor beta chain was recorded in a study of CD8 T cells in ankylosing spondylitis. Study-wide results and caveats: What seemed typical of ankylosing spondylitis blood was a TCR beta motif built from eight highly homologous variants. Several of the motif variants were reported before in synovial fluid and blood from reactive arthritis.

CDR3 length: 18 amino acids. The junction had 13 bases not matched to a gene; V was cut back by 5 bases and J by 3 bases. In germline, CDR1 is SGHAT, CDR2 FQDESV (reference sequence). This clonotype was counted at least ten times. What it binds is unknown. TCRdb passed the 5' RACE reads through MiXCR, listing each CDR3 protein once. The top ten clones hold under 7.5% of a sample with about 240,000 distinct CDR3 sequences, around 9.2% of them seen once. The chain combines TRBV11-1 with TRBJ2-7; 13 nucleotides agree with TRBD2. The sample was blood, either unsorted or a sorted T cell fraction (not recorded which). This TCR derives from a male donor with ankylosing spondylitis or in good health (not recorded which). The CDR3: CASSITGLAGRRNYEQYF. CDR3 nucleotide sequence: TGTGCCAGCAGCATAACGGGACTAGCGGGGAGAAGAAACTACGAGCAGTACTTC.